This TCR beta chain was profiled in a study of shared clonotypes between healthy human individuals. Study outcomes and limitations: Larger estimated richness was generally recorded for naive subsets relative to memory subsets. Among donors, sharing of clonotypes was expected to be affected by sequencing depth. Clonotypes not shared had lower generation probabilities than those common to all four donors.

CDR3 length: 14 residues. The germline gives CDR1 SGDLS, CDR2 YYNGEE. V was clipped by 4 bases and J by 2 bases, with 13 bases between them. TCRdb keeps only in-frame clones here, not all; method: immunoSEQ multiplex PCR. The sample holds a few hundred thousand clones; about 65% are singletons and the top ten take 8.5% to 14%. This clone came up once. Its antigen remains unidentified. This clonotype originated in a man aged 30-40 years in good health. The V and J genes are TRBV9 and TRBJ2-7; no definite D call. Sample: memory CD4+ T cells sorted from blood. Indicated subset: CD45RA-negative fraction. The CDR3: CASSPSGGPYEQYF. The CDR3 bases are TGTGCCAGCAGCCCGAGTGGCGGACCCTACGAGCAGTACTTC.